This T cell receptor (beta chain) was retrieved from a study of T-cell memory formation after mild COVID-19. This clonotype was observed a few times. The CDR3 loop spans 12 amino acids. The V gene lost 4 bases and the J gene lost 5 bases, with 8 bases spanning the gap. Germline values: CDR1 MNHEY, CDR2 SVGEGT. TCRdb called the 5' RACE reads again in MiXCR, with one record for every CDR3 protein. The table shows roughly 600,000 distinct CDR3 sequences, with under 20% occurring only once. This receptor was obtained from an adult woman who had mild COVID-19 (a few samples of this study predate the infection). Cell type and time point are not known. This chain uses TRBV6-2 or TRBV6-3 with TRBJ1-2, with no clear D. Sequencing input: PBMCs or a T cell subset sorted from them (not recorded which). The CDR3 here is CASSLIGYGYTF. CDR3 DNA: TGTGCCAGCAGTTTGATCGGTTATGGCTACACCTTC.